Listed below are T cell receptor beta chains from one sample, sequenced in a study of cytomegalovirus exposure and HLA in healthy donors. Assay used: immunoSEQ multiplex PCR; TCRdb lists only in-frame clones, some missing. Here the sample spans about 190,000 clones, more than 70% being singletons. The source material was PBMCs. These receptors were obtained from a woman between 40 and 50 years old in good health and CMV-seronegative. Both conserved end residues are part of each CDR3. The D gene is left open where the match is weak. Where a row states a size, it is once, few, many or the class of an expanded clone; other rows omit it.

D gene | V gene | clone size | CDR3 protein
NA | TRBV7-8 | once | CASSRGEVSGNTIYF
NA | TRBV7-2 | NA | CASSLVSGSETQYF
NA | TRBV9 | NA | CASSAGGRGKDQPQHF
NA | TRBV30 | NA | CAWSLAGSSWVEKLFF
TRBD2 | TRBV7-9 | NA | CSSSLERGLAGVRDTQYF
TRBD1 | TRBV6-6 | NA | CASSPGQDSNQPQHF
TRBD1 | TRBV11-2 | NA | CASRSFRDSEQYF
NA | TRBV9 | NA | CASSVAGNSGVQETQYF
TRBD2 | TRBV9 | NA | CASSVAIALDPLAGPSYEQYF
NA | TRBV9 | NA | CASSAAGLGNTIYF
TRBD1 | TRBV2 | NA | CATSDRGRDSPLHF
NA | TRBV7-3 | NA | CASSLMSAGASYNEQFF
TRBD1 | TRBV27 | once | CASSLLTGNEQFF
NA | TRBV27 | few | CASSLSWSGVTYEQYF
TRBD2 | TRBV19 | NA | CASKKTSGSYEQFF
TRBD1 | TRBV5-1 | NA | CASSLIHAGGGQETQYF
NA | TRBV9 | NA | CASSLLEGSGNPYEQYF
TRBD1 | TRBV30 | NA | CAWGQGVDNEKLFF
TRBD2 | TRBV10-3 | NA | CAISPPGLAGPENEQFF
NA | TRBV13 | NA | CASSPGGLRSTDTQYF
TRBD2 | TRBV7-9 | NA | CSSSLGLAVYNEQFF
TRBD2 | TRBV7-8 | NA | CASRTGLAILGETQYF
NA | TRBV5-1 | NA | CASRMGSNTEAFF
NA | TRBV6-1 | NA | CATSIQTVGSPLHF
NA | TRBV25-1 | NA | CASSALLTGAYSNQPQHF
NA | TRBV29-1 | few | CSVEDLSLGTEAFF
TRBD1 | TRBV11-2 | NA | CASSPGQGSSLNTEAFF
NA | TRBV29-1 | NA | CSVEDGSKGDYNEQFF
NA | TRBV5-1 | NA | CASSLPGGNTGELFF
NA | TRBV7-3 | NA | CASSLTGTGANVLTF
NA | TRBV11-2 | NA | CASSLRLGGRGGYNEQFF
NA | TRBV13 | few | CASSLQRAYGYTF
NA | TRBV5-6 | once | CASSLVSNEQFF
TRBD2 | TRBV5-4 | NA | CASSRTSSNTDTQYF
TRBD2 | TRBV7-2 | few | CASSPGTSGRGSTDTQYF
TRBD2 | TRBV27 | once | CASSRLAGDEQYF
NA | TRBV7-2 | few | CASSSVGADTQYF
TRBD2 | TRBV7-9 | NA | CASSRSTGGSSGANVLTF
TRBD2 | TRBV20-1 | NA | CSAPFSGEQFF